Below, 2 T cell receptor beta chains from the same sample are listed, as sequenced in a study of response to subunit inactivated influenza vaccine (dated by TCRdb to 2016 to 2019). Libraries were made using RT-PCR. This sample was sequenced with an Illumina HiSeq 2500. The raw public reads went through TCRdb reprocessing: fastp at Q25, MiXCR clone calling, in-frame beta chains kept. Each entry is one CDR3 protein sequence, shown with its most common DNA and genes. For this sample there are 800,000 to 1,000,000 distinct CDR3 sequences; 21% appear just once. Of the sample, about a tenth is held by the ten largest clones. The specimen was PBMCs from blood, collected about 5 days after vaccination. These receptors came from a man aged 45-65 years who received an inactivated influenza vaccine. Donor details come from another sample of the same person, matched by shared clones.

This clonotype was counted a few times. This chain uses TRBV20-1 with TRBJ2-7, with no clear D. V lost 6 bases to trimming and J lost 7 bases, with 16 bases between them. CDR3 size: 12 residues. CDR1 and CDR2 from the germline V gene are DFQATT and SNEGSKA (reference sequence). CDR3 coding DNA: TGCAGTGCAGACGGCCGGGTACGGGAGCAGTACTTC. Amino acids: CSADGRVREQYF.

This clonotype was recorded a few times. This chain joins TRBV5-1 and TRBJ2-3, with a possible D match to TRBD1 (6 bases). The CDR3 has 15 amino acids. Germline CDR1 is SGHRS and CDR2 is YFSETQ. V lost 1 base and J lost 0, with 9 bases in between. The CDR3 region is CASSLWQGSTDTQYF. As DNA, the CDR3 is TGCGCCAGCAGCTTGTGGCAGGGGAGCACAGATACGCAGTATTTT.